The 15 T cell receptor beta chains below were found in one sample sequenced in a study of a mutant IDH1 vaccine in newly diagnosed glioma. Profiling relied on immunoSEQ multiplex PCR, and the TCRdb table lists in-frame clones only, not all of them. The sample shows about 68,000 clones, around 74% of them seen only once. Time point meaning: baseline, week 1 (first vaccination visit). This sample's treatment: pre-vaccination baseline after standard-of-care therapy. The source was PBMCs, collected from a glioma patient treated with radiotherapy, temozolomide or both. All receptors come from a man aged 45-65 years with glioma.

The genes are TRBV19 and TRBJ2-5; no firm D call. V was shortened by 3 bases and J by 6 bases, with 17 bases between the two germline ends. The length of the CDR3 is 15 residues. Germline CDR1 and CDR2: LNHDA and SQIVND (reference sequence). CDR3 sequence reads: CASSITGRGIKTQYF. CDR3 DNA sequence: TGTGCCAGTAGTATTACGGGCCGTGGAATTAAGACCCAGTACTTC.

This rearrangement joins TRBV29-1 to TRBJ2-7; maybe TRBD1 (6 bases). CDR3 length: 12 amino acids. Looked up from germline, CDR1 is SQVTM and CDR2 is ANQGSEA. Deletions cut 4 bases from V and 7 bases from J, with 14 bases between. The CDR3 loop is CSVGDFQGEQYF. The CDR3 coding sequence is TGCAGCGTTGGGGATTTCCAGGGGGAGCAGTACTTC.

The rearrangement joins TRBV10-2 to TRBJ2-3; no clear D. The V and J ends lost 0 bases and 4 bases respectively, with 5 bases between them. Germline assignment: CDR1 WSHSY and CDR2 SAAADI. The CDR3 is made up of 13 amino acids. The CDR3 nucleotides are TGCGCCAGCAGTGAGTCCCGGCCAGATACGCAGTATTTT. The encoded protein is CASSESRPDTQYF.

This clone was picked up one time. The CDR3 sequence: CSVESLGTGGIYGYTF. As DNA, the CDR3 is TGCAGCGTTGAGTCCCTCGGGACAGGGGGCATCTATGGCTACACCTTC. This chain joins TRBV29-1 and TRBJ1-2; 12 nucleotides line up with TRBD1. J gave up 4 bases and V 3 bases, and 9 bases lay outside the gene matches. The CDR3 has 16 amino acids. The germline V gene has CDR1 SQVTM and CDR2 ANQGSEA. Together with reference TRBV29-1 and TRBJ1-2, the CDR3 gives the full variable domain: SAVISQKPSRDICQRGTSLTIQCQVDSQVTMMFWYRQQPGQSLTLIATANQGSEATYESGFVIDKFPISRPNLTFSTLTVSNMSPEDSSIYLCSVESLGTGGIYGYTFGSGTRLTVV.

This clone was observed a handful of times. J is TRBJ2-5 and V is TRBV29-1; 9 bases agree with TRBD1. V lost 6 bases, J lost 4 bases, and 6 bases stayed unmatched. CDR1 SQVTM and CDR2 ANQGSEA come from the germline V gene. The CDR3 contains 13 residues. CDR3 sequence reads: CSVHRGQAETQYF. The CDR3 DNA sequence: TGCAGCGTCCACAGGGGGCAGGCAGAGACCCAGTACTTC.

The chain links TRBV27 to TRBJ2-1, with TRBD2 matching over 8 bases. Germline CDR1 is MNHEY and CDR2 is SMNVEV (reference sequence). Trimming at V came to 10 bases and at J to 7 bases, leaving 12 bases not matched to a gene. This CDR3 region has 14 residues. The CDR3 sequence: CATSRGTRGNEQFF. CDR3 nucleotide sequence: TGTGCCACCTCGAGAGGGACTAGAGGTAATGAGCAGTTCTTC.

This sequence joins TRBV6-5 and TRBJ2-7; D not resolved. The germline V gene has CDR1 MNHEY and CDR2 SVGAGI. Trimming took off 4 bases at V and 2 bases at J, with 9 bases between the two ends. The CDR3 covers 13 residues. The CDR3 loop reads CASSSWEPYEQYF. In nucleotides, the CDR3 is TGTGCCAGCAGTTCCTGGGAACCCTACGAGCAGTACTTC.

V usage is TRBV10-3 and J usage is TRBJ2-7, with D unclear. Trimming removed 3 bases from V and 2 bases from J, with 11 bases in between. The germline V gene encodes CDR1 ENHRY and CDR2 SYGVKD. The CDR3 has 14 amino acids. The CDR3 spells CAISDFSRPYEQYF. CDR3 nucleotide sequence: TGTGCCATCAGTGACTTTTCAAGGCCCTACGAGCAGTACTTC.

For the CDR3, the DNA is TGTGCCAGCAGCTTGGCTGGCACAGATACGCAGTATTTT. Protein product: CASSLAGTDTQYF. The V and J genes are TRBV5-4 and TRBJ2-3; no firm D call. CDR3 length equals 13 residues. V shed 0 bases and J shed 1 base, with 3 bases lying between them. Germline V gene lookup returns CDR1 SGHNT and CDR2 YYREEE (reference sequence).

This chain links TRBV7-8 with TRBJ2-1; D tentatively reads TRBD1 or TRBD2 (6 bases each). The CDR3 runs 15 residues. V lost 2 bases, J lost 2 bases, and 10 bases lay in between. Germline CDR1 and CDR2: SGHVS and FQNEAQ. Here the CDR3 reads CASSLTGGPYNEQFF. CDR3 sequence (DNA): TGTGCCAGCAGCTTAACCGGGGGCCCCTACAATGAGCAGTTCTTC.

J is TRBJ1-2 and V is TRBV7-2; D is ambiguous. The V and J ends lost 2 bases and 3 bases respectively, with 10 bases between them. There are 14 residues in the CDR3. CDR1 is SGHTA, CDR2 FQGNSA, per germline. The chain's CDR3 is CASSLTVKDYGYTF. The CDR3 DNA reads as TGTGCCAGCAGCTTAACAGTGAAAGACTATGGCTACACCTTC. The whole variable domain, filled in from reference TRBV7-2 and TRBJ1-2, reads GAGVSQSPSNKVTEKGKDVELRCDPISGHTALYWYRQSLGQGLEFLIYFQGNSAPDKSGLPSDRFSAERTGGSVSTLTIQRTQQEDSAVYLCASSLTVKDYGYTFGSGTRLTVV.

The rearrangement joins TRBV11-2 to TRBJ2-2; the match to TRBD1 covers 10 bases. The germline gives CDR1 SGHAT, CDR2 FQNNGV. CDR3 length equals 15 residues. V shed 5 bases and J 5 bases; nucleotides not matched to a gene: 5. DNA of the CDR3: TGTGCCAGCAGCACGACAGGGGGCTGGACCGGGGAGCTGTTTTTT. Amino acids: CASSTTGGWTGELFF.

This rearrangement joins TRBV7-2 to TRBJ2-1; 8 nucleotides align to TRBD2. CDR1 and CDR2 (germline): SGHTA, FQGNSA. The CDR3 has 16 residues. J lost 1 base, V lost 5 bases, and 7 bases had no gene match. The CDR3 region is CASSPSSGWSYNEQFF. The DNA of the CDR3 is TGTGCCAGCAGCCCCTCTAGCGGGTGGTCCTACAATGAGCAGTTCTTC.

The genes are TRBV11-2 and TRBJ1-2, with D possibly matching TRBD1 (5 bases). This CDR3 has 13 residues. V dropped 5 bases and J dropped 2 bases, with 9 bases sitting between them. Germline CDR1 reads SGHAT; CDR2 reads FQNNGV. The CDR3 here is CASSPSGNYGYTF. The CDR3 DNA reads TGTGCCAGCAGCCCCTCAGGGAACTATGGCTACACCTTC.

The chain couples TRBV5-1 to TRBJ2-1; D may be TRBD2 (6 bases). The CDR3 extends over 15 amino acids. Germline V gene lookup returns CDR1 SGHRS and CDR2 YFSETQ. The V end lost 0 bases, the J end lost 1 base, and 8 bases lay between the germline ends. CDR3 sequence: CASSLDGGSYNEQFF. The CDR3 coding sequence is TGCGCCAGCAGCTTGGATGGGGGGTCCTACAATGAGCAGTTCTTC.